This TCR beta chain was observed in a study of T cell responses to AZD1222 COVID-19 vaccine. Whole-study findings and limits: Baseline serology detected seropositivity in only five or six AZD1222 recipients. The CD4 TCRs associated with vaccination extended across spike and predominated at 160-218 and 743-854. Clonal diversity may have been underestimated in mostly white British donors.

The germline gives CDR1 LNHDA, CDR2 SQIVND (reference sequence). This CDR3 contains 12 residues. Trimming removed 4 bases from V and 7 bases from J, with 8 bases in between. Of note for this clone: Its antigen is undetermined.

This table comes from immunoSEQ multiplex PCR, and its TCRdb copy is limited to in-frame clones, with some not included. Of some 200,000 clones in the sample, 91% were seen once. This sequence originates from an adult who received the AZD1222 COVID-19 vaccine. Sample: peripheral blood, taken 28 days after the second AZD1222 dose. The chain employs TRBV19 and TRBJ2-1; the D gene is possibly TRBD1 (6 bases). CDR3 nucleotides: TGTGCCAGTAGTAATAGGGGGAATGAGCAGTTCTTC. Amino acids: CASSNRGNEQFF.